This T cell receptor (beta chain) emerged from a study of blood T cell repertoires in COVID-19. As for the study in general: Collection of acute and convalescent COVID-19 samples took place in the United States, Italy and Spain.

Seattle patients were enrolled while actively infected and followed longitudinally. Original handling: From reference gene primer amplification, estimates of nucleated cell counts were derived. The protocol was immunoSEQ multiplex PCR, while the TCRdb copy is restricted to in-frame clones and leaves out a portion. V and J calls and clone size are those listed in that table; D and trimming were worked out from the DNA. This sample yields hundreds of thousands of clones, of which more than 70% are seen a single time; about 6.7% belongs to the top ten. This CDR3 is 14 amino acids long. Trimming took 5 bases from V and 14 from J, leaving 19 bases between them. Per germline, CDR1 MNHEY and CDR2 SMNVEV (reference sequence).

The material sequenced was peripheral blood. The clonotype was recovered from a woman aged 70 to 79 with COVID-19, enrolled during active disease. The gene calls are TRBV27 and TRBJ1-6; D possibly corresponds to TRBD1 (6 bases). The CDR3 reads CASSPGQSQLALHF. The CDR3 DNA reads TGTGCCAGCAGTCCTGGACAGTCCCAGTTAGCCCTCCACTTT.